These 12 T cell receptor beta chains came from one sample sequenced in a study of low-dose radiotherapy and immunotherapy resistance in tumors. Time point indicated: after trial treatment. Described treatment: LDRT plus nivolumab, ipilimumab, low-dose cyclophosphamide and aspirin (RACIN trial). With TRAV- and TRBV-specific primers, first-strand cDNA was made, covering the alpha and beta chains. Amplification of TCRs used a constant-region primer and V-primer adapter for around 19 PCR cycles. TCRdb reprocessed the reads with MiXCR, giving one entry per CDR3 protein. The data show around 100,000 distinct CDR3 sequences, around 20% seen once. The sequences come from PBMCs, collected after low-dose radiotherapy plus immunotherapy. Source of these receptors: a male donor with prostate cancer.

This clonotype was seen at least ten times. CDR3 coding DNA: TGTGCCAGCTACAGGGGCTGGGGTGAGACCCAGTACTTC. This gives the protein CASYRGWGETQYF. J is TRBJ2-5 and V is TRBV2, with TRBD1 matching over 7 bases. Germline V CDR1 and CDR2: SNHLY, FYNNEI. The CDR3 spans 13 residues. With V trimmed by 8 bases and J by 5 bases, 8 bases remained unmatched.

At least ten counts were recorded for this clonotype. The CDR3 is CASSHPGLDTDTQYF. For the CDR3, the DNA is TGTGCCAGCAGTCACCCGGGACTGGACACAGATACGCAGTATTTT. The chain employs TRBV12-3 or TRBV12-4 and TRBJ2-3; D is perhaps TRBD2 (6 bases). This CDR3 has 15 amino acids. V was trimmed by 5 bases and J by 2 bases, leaving 14 bases between them.

This clonotype has a handful of counts. The chain has TRBV14 and TRBJ2-1; TRBD2 is a possible D gene (6 bases). CDR1 is SGHDN, CDR2 FVKESK, per germline. This CDR3 has 15 residues. V was clipped by 1 base and J by 6 bases, with 13 bases between them. In DNA, the CDR3 is TGTGCCAGCAGCCAAGGAGGGACTGGCCGCAATGAGCAGTTCTTC. Translated: CASSQGGTGRNEQFF.

In its sample, this clonotype was seen many times. The chain recombines TRBV5-4 with TRBJ2-7; D may correspond to TRBD1 or TRBD2 (5 bases each). From germline, CDR1 is SGHNT and CDR2 YYREEE (reference sequence). V dropped 0 bases and J dropped 1 base, with 14 bases sitting between them. The CDR3 runs 16 residues. The CDR3 sequence is CASSLVPEGPSYEQYF. The CDR3 DNA reads as TGTGCCAGCAGCTTGGTACCCGAGGGACCTTCCTACGAGCAGTACTTC.

This chain connects TRBV11-2 to TRBJ2-3; the D gene is possibly TRBD2 (6 bases). CDR1 is SGHAT and CDR2 is FQNNGV in the germline V gene. V was trimmed by 2 bases and J by 4 bases, leaving 10 bases between them. This CDR3 comprises 14 residues. CDR3 protein: CASSLFLAPDTQYF. The CDR3 nucleotides read TGTGCCAGCAGCTTATTCCTAGCGCCAGATACGCAGTATTTT. The full variable domain, completed using reference TRBV11-2 and TRBJ2-3, is EAGVAQSPRYKIIEKRQSVAFWCNPISGHATLYWYQQILGQGPKLLIQFQNNGVVDDSQLPKDRFSAERLKGVDSTLKIQPAKLEDSAVYLCASSLFLAPDTQYFGPGTRLTVL.

This clonotype was found many times. J is TRBJ2-7 and V is TRBV5-1; 10 bases map to TRBD1. The CDR3 extends over 16 amino acids. Losses at the gene ends were 3 bases for V and 4 bases for J; bases not matched to a gene: 10. CDR1 and CDR2 (germline): SGHRS, YFSETQ. CDR3 loop: CASSYLPGTGEYEQYF. For the CDR3, the DNA is TGCGCCAGCAGCTACCTTCCCGGGACAGGGGAATACGAGCAGTACTTC.

A note on this clonotype: A far larger clone is just one base off, so this is likely a read error. The genes are TRBV29-1 and TRBJ2-1, with 7 bases fitting TRBD1. CDR3 length equals 12 residues. V was pared by 8 bases and J by 10 bases, with 11 bases of the junction left unmatched. Per the germline V gene, CDR1 is SQVTM and CDR2 is ANQGSEA. The CDR3 region is CSFRTGPYEQFF. DNA for the CDR3: TGCAGCTTTCGGACAGGACCCTACGAGCAGTTCTTC.

The rearrangement links TRBV30 to TRBJ2-7; D remains ambiguous. Deletions cut 5 bases from V and 3 bases from J, with 14 bases between. CDR3 size: 13 residues. Germline assignment: CDR1 GTSNPN and CDR2 SVGIG (reference sequence). CDR3 amino acids: CAWGKGNYYEQYF. In nucleotides, the CDR3 is TGTGCCTGGGGGAAAGGGAACTACTACGAGCAGTACTTC.

This clonotype was counted at least ten times. The chain recombines TRBV13 with TRBJ2-3; TRBD1 matches 7 bases. V dropped 4 bases and J dropped 4; count of bases not matched to a gene: 11. The CDR3 is 16 residues long. Germline values: CDR1 PRHDT, CDR2 FYEKMQ (reference sequence). CDR3: CASSSDRVEGSDTQYF. CDR3 DNA sequence: TGTGCCAGCAGCTCCGACAGGGTTGAGGGGTCAGATACGCAGTATTTT.

This clonotype was observed many times. One end of the junction fails to match germline, which may point to a read error. This sequence joins TRBV30 and TRBJ1-2; unclear D gene. The CDR3 totals 12 residues. Germline CDR1 is GTSNPN and CDR2 is SVGIG (reference sequence). The CDR3 loop reads CAWTPPGKGPNF. Here the CDR3 DNA reads TGTGCCTGGACCCCCCCGGGGAAGGGCCCTAACTTC.

In this sample, this clonotype turned up once. The chain has TRBV11-2 and TRBJ2-5; 10 nucleotides align to TRBD1. Germline V CDR1 and CDR2: SGHAT, FQNNGV. V shed 5 bases and J 3 bases; nucleotides not matched to a gene: 12. The CDR3 has 17 residues. The CDR3 DNA reads TGTGCCAGCAGCCTGAGACAGGGGGCTATTGGTAAAGAGACCCAGTACTTC. This sequence encodes CASSLRQGAIGKETQYF.

A single count supports this clonotype. V is TRBV30 and J is TRBJ2-1; 14 nucleotides line up with TRBD2. With V trimmed by 2 bases and J by 12 bases, 9 bases remained unmatched. Germline lookup yields CDR1 GTSNPN and CDR2 SVGIG (reference sequence). The CDR3 extends over 15 amino acids. The DNA for the CDR3 is TGTGCCTGGAGTCGCTCGACTAGCGGGGGGGCCAGGCAGTTCTTC. Its protein product is CAWSRSTSGGARQFF.